This T cell receptor (beta chain) was recorded in a study of blood T cells in healthy people across ages. Total RNA, at least 5 micrograms per sample, was extracted from PBMCs. V lost 3 bases and J lost 7, with 10 bases in between. There are 12 residues in the CDR3. CDR1 SGHRS and CDR2 YFSETQ come from the germline V gene. Alongside a J-beta primer mix, a sample-barcoded 5' primer served in a second PCR lasting roughly 6 to 11 cycles. TCRdb fed the 5' RACE reads into MiXCR, producing one record per CDR3 protein. The sample has more than 1,400,000 distinct CDR3 sequences, around two fifths seen once. The rearrangement links TRBV5-1 to TRBJ1-2; D call uncertain. This receptor was taken from a woman aged 18-29 years in good health. Sequenced: blood. The CDR3 DNA reads TGCGCCAGCAGCTCAAACCCCCCTGGCTACACCTTC. Translating gives CASSSNPPGYTF.